This T cell receptor (beta chain) is from a study of regulatory T cells in long-lasting Graves disease. Study findings and constraints: Compared with new cases, persistent Graves' patients showed reduced TCR diversity.

CDR1 and CDR2 (germline): SGHTA, FQGTGA. Trimming took 4 bases from V and 3 from J, leaving 9 bases between them. There are 13 residues in the CDR3. Through Arm-PCR of CDR3 regions and iRepertoire HTBI primers, TCR beta libraries were built. Via MiXCR, TCRdb re-called the multiplex PCR reads, giving one row per CDR3 protein. The table includes about 460,000 distinct CDR3 sequences, around 15% detected once. In this sample, this clonotype turned up many times. Its specificity is unknown. Time point meaning: newly diagnosed GD, antithyroid drugs for less than 3 months. From PBMCs, RNA was extracted and then used to make the TCR library. This sample also belongs to another study, concerning T cells in Graves' hyperthyroidism and ophthalmopathy. In that study: Hyperthyroidism of Graves' type that showed no ophthalmopathy progression within 18 months was stable. The HTBI primer set served for first-round RT-PCR of the TCR CDR3. A model built on 13 V-J features separated ophthalmopathy from stable hyperthyroidism.

The clonotype originates from a woman between 50 and 59 years old with Graves disease. The genes are TRBV7-3 and TRBJ1-1; D remains unclear. This specimen consisted of peripheral blood mononuclear cells (PBMCs), obtained at new diagnosis, from a patient treated with antithyroid drugs. The CDR3: CASSSAGDTEAFF. CDR3 in DNA: TGTGCCAGCAGCTCCGCTGGGGACACTGAAGCTTTCTTT.